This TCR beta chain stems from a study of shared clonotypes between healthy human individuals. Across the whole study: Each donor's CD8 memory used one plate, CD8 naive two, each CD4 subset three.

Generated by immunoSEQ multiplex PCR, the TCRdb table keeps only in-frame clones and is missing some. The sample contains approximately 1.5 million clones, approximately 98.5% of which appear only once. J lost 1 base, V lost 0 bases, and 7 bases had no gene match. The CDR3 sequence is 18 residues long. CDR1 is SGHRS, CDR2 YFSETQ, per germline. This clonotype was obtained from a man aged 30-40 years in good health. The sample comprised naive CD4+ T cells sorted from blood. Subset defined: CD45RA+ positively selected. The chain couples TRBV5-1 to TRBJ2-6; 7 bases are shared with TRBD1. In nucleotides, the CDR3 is TGCGCCAGCAGCTTGGTAGGACAGGCCACTTCTGGGGCCAACGTCCTGACTTTC. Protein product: CASSLVGQATSGANVLTF. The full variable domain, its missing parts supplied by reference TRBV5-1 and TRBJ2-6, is KAGVTQTPRYLIKTRGQQVTLSCSPISGHRSVSWYQQTPGQGLQFLFEYFSETQRNKGNFPGRFSGRQFSNSRSEMNVSTLELGDSALYLCASSLVGQATSGANVLTFGAGSRLTVL.